These 12 T cell receptor beta chains share one sample of origin, sequenced in a study of blood T cell repertoires in COVID-19. Sequenced by immunoSEQ multiplex PCR; TCRdb stores in-frame clones only, minus some. Among a few hundred thousand clones, around 89% were seen once, and the ten largest hold 9.5%. Sequencing used PBMCs or T cells enriched from blood (not recorded which). The receptors stem from a woman in her thirties or forties who had recovered from COVID-19.

V and J are TRBV9 and TRBJ1-3; TRBD1 agrees at 7 bases. The germline V gene encodes CDR1 SGDLS and CDR2 YYNGEE. This CDR3 comprises 17 residues. Trimming took 0 bases from V and 0 from J; bases not matched to a gene: 6. CDR3 nucleotide sequence: TGTGCCAGCAGCGTAGGACAGGGCCTTATCTCTGGAAACACCATATATTTT. This codes for CASSVGQGLISGNTIYF.

The chain couples TRBV6-5 to TRBJ1-1, with 9 bases aligning to TRBD1. V gave up 0 bases and J gave up 5 bases; unmatched junction bases: 4. The CDR3 has 15 residues. CDR1 is MNHEY, CDR2 SVGAGI, per germline. The CDR3 is CASSYSGQGWTEAFF. The CDR3 nucleotides read TGTGCCAGCAGTTACTCCGGACAGGGGTGGACTGAAGCTTTCTTT.

This clone was detected only a few times. The V gene is TRBV7-9, the J gene TRBJ2-7, with 10 bases lining up with TRBD1. Germline V gives CDR1 SEHNR, CDR2 FQNEAQ (reference sequence). CDR3 length: 15 residues. The V gene end was trimmed by 2 bases and the J gene end by 3 bases; junction bases not matched to a gene: 4. The chain's CDR3 is CASSLWTGGLYEQYF. CDR3 DNA: TGTGCCAGCAGCTTATGGACAGGGGGTCTCTACGAGCAGTACTTC. Full variable domain (missing parts from reference TRBV7-9 and TRBJ2-7): DTGVSQNPRHKITKRGQNVTFRCDPISEHNRLYWYRQTLGQGPEFLTYFQNEAQLEKSRLLSDRFSAERPKGSFSTLEIQRTEQGDSAMYLCASSLWTGGLYEQYFGPGTRLTVT.

The V and J genes are TRBV4-2 and TRBJ2-1; 9 bases agree with TRBD2. Germline loops: CDR1 LGHNA, CDR2 YNFKEQ. The V segment lost 1 base and the J segment 8 bases; nucleotides outside the gene matches: 9. The length of the CDR3 is 16 residues. The CDR3 bases are TGTGCCAGCAGCCAAGTGATGGGTAGCGGGAGCGATGAGCAGTTCTTC. Translated, it gives CASSQVMGSGSDEQFF.

The CDR3 DNA reads TGTGCCAGCAGCCCCCGCAGCGGGGGGAAGGGAGATACGCAGTATTTT. This sequence encodes CASSPRSGGKGDTQYF. The chain couples TRBV9 to TRBJ2-3, with 9 bases that match TRBD2. Germline-derived CDR1 and CDR2 are SGDLS and YYNGEE. The CDR3 runs to 16 residues. V shed 4 bases, J shed 5 bases, and the junction held 11 bases outside the gene matches.

The chain uses TRBV6-5 and TRBJ1-2; tentatively, D is TRBD1 (5 bases). Deletions cut 4 bases from V and 4 bases from J, with 16 bases between. The CDR3 extends over 15 amino acids. Germline CDR1 MNHEY, CDR2 SVGAGI. CDR3 sequence reads: CASSSFQGLSYGYTF. DNA of the CDR3: TGTGCCAGCAGTTCTTTCCAGGGACTAAGCTATGGCTACACCTTC.

This clone was picked up a small number of times. The chain combines TRBV2 with TRBJ1-5, with a possible D match to TRBD1 (5 bases). Deletions cut 3 bases from V and 4 bases from J, with 13 bases between. This CDR3 is built from 15 residues. CDR1 and CDR2 (germline): SNHLY, FYNNEI. CDR3 protein: CASSDGQAYNQPQHF. CDR3 coding DNA: TGTGCCAGCAGTGACGGACAAGCCTATAATCAGCCCCAGCATTTT.

This chain links TRBV6-5 with TRBJ2-3; 10 bases fit TRBD2. The J segment lost 3 bases and the V segment lost 5 bases, leaving 5 bases of the junction unmatched. The CDR3 has 15 residues. CDR1 MNHEY and CDR2 SVGAGI come from the germline V gene. The DNA for the CDR3 is TGTGCCAGCAGTCCAGCGGGAGGGCCAACAGATACGCAGTATTTT. Translating it yields CASSPAGGPTDTQYF.

V usage is TRBV28 and J usage is TRBJ2-5, with D maybe TRBD1 (6 bases). Germline loops: CDR1 MDHEN, CDR2 SYDVKM. Between the trimmed V and J ends, which lost 3 bases and 0 bases, there was a span of 17 bases. The CDR3 is 17 amino acids. This chain's CDR3 is CASSFLMGQTYQETQYF. The CDR3 nucleotides are TGTGCCAGCAGTTTTTTGATGGGACAAACGTACCAAGAGACCCAGTACTTC.

The chain employs TRBV6-5 and TRBJ1-2; D gene uncertain. The length of the CDR3 is 15 residues. Germline V gene sequence: CDR1 MNHEY, CDR2 SVGAGI. Trimming removed 10 bases from V and 2 bases from J, with 20 bases in between. CDR3 residues: CAINPPDIGNYGYTF. In DNA, the CDR3 is TGTGCCATCAACCCACCTGACATAGGCAACTATGGCTACACCTTC.

The chain joins TRBV11-3 to TRBJ2-5, with 7 bases identical to TRBD2. The J segment lost 5 bases and the V segment lost 3 bases, leaving 6 bases of the junction unmatched. The CDR3 contains 14 residues. CDR1 SGHNT and CDR2 YENEEA come from the germline V gene. This chain's CDR3 is CASSFEGGWETQYF. The CDR3 DNA reads TGTGCCAGCAGCTTCGAGGGAGGGTGGGAGACCCAGTACTTC. The full variable domain, its missing parts supplied by reference TRBV11-3 and TRBJ2-5, is EAGVVQSPRYKIIEKKQPVAFWCNPISGHNTLYWYLQNLGQGPELLIRYENEEAVDDSQLPKDRFSAERLKGVDSTLKIQPAELGDSAVYLCASSFEGGWETQYFGPGTRLLVL.

The chain links TRBV12-3 or TRBV12-4 to TRBJ2-3; no clear D. The CDR3 totals 12 residues. V lost 4 bases and J lost 8, with 10 bases in between. This CDR3 is CASSSYSSTQYF. The CDR3, as DNA: TGTGCCAGCAGTTCGTACAGTTCTACGCAGTATTTT.